Included here is one T cell receptor beta chain sequence, with context. It lacks a known antigen. Base quality data are lacking; no much larger clone is found one base away. This record comes from a study of T cells in Graves' hyperthyroidism and ophthalmopathy (dated by TCRdb to between 2018 and 2020). In the study overall: Peripheral blood samples were taken at the time of initial diagnosis, prior to any treatment. TCR V-J signatures able to tell the groups apart were searched for in a discovery cohort of 90 to 100 patients, of whom roughly 42 had Graves' ophthalmopathy and some 60 had stable Graves' hyperthyroidism. Prospective prediction of ophthalmopathy was tested in an independent validation cohort consisting of 18 to 20 hyperthyroidism patients and more than 15 patients who later progressed to ophthalmopathy. The 85 to 100 discovery patients were divided at random into training and test sets in a 7:3 ratio. In addition, the study compared T-cell repertoires in thyroid tissue and in blood from five to seven Graves' hyperthyroidism patients. Once sampling was done, hyperthyroidism patients were given methimazole at a starting dose of 30 mg daily, whereas ophthalmopathy patients were given high-dose intravenous methylprednisolone. TCR Vbeta CDR3 sequencing of 120 to 150 peripheral blood samples (under 45 ophthalmopathy, 75 hyperthyroidism and around 17 progressor patients) is reported in the paper.

Stable Graves' hyperthyroidism was defined as no progression to ophthalmopathy during 18 months of follow-up. Hyperthyroidism patients were aged 18 to 65 years and newly diagnosed, with disease duration of less than 2 months. Exclusion was applied to patients with uncontrolled infections, other autoimmune diseases, pregnancy or lactation. Diagnoses were established on the basis of clinical symptoms, serum thyroxine and TRAb, thyroid ultrasound, and orbital computed tomography. PBMCs were separated from roughly 9.6 ml of fresh peripheral blood using Ficoll-Paque density gradient centrifugation. Total RNA was extracted using Trizol reagent, and RNA quality was assessed on an Agilent 2100 Bioanalyzer. From cysteine to phenylalanine, the CDR3 is 14 amino acids long. The retained sequence is limited to the CDR3, 42 bases, with the frame set at the first base. The germline V gene (reference sequence) yields MNHEY for CDR1 and SMNVEV for CDR2. Deletion took 4 bases off V and 9 bases off J, with a span of 13 bases between the germline ends.

What the study reported, not specific to this receptor: A 13 V-J signature model separated ophthalmopathy from stable hyperthyroidism, with around 90% sensitivity and roughly 84% specificity in cross-validation and 80%/75% in testing. Blood samples also contained most of the expanded thyroid clonotypes (frequency above 0.001), which suggests that blood repertoires may reflect thyroid immune responses. Sample size was not statistically predetermined, and blinding of investigators to group allocation was not performed. In validation, the model predicted progression to ophthalmopathy a median of roughly 6.5 months before onset, with over 55% sensitivity and roughly 77% specificity.

The TCR beta CDR3 regions were amplified from the RNA transcripts. A first-round RT-PCR of the TCR CDR3 used the HTBI primer set with the Qiagen OneStep RT-PCR kit. A second multiplex PCR round built the libraries, followed by size selection and purification. Sequencing of the libraries was done on an Illumina HiSeq2000 using paired-end 100 bp reads. On the authors' methods: SOAPnuke was used to process the raw data, with reads discarded if the reads contained adapters or uncalled bases, had a mean Phred below 15, or lacked an exact constant-primer or identifier match. COPE v1.2.5 was used to merge the high-quality paired reads, and each unique nucleotide sequence was defined as a clonotype. Clonotypes were aligned to IMGT TRBV, TRBD and TRBJ reference segments using MiTCR v1.1. The analysis included only V-J combinations with a frequency above 0.0001, which together covered 99% to 99.2% of the repertoires. The TCS score was defined as the ratio of F50 (clonal expansion) to E x V (chaos), calculated using BLOSUM62-based TCRdist between CDR3 peptides within each V-J. Welch's t-statistics and random forest reduced roughly 540 V-J features to 10 to 15, which were used in a naive Bayes classifier (R e1071). TCRdb redid the processing of the public reads, applying fastp at Q25 and MiXCR, and retained in-frame beta chains. Rows with a matching CDR3 protein are joined into one entry that keeps the most common DNA and genes. The V and J calls come from TCRdb's annotation, not from the publication. This sample lists some 770,000 distinct CDR3 sequences; about a sixth were detected once. The ten largest clones represent around 7.7% of the sample.

Source material: blood. Recombination connected TRBV27 to TRBJ1-6, and perhaps TRBD1 as D gene, on 6 matching bases. This clonotype was sampled from a man between 18 and 29 years old with Graves' hyperthyroidism. CDR3 reads: CASSWQGQASPLHF. The nucleotide sequence reads as follows: TGTGCCAGCAGTTGGCAGGGGCAGGCTTCACCCCTCCACTTT.